A single sample is the source of the 3 T cell receptor beta chains below, sequenced in a study of cytomegalovirus exposure and HLA in healthy donors. Amplification used 60 Vbeta primers and 13 Jbeta primers. Only in-frame clones appear in the TCRdb table, and some are missing; sequencing was by immunoSEQ multiplex PCR. The sample lists 75,000 to 100,000 clones, about 80% seen once, with 0.57% in the top ten. The sample comprised PBMCs. The receptors here all came from a man under 40 in good health and CMV-seronegative.

The chain joins TRBV7-9 to TRBJ1-2; 9 bases fit TRBD1. Germline CDR1 reads SEHNR; CDR2 reads FQNEAQ (reference sequence). With 5 bases clipped from V and 3 bases from J, the junction kept 4 bases outside the gene matches. This CDR3 spans 14 amino acids. The CDR3 loop reads CASSPRDRDYGYTF. CDR3 in DNA: TGTGCCAGCAGCCCGCGGGACAGGGACTATGGCTACACCTTC.

This sequence joins TRBV5-6 and TRBJ2-5; D remains ambiguous. Per the germline V gene, CDR1 is SGHDT and CDR2 is YYEEEE. Trimming removed 0 bases at V and 1 base at J, with 4 bases between. The CDR3 is 13 amino acids. Here the CDR3 DNA reads TGTGCCAGCAGCTTGGGGGCCCAAGAGACCCAGTACTTC. This sequence encodes CASSLGAQETQYF.

The chain joins TRBV7-6 to TRBJ2-1; TRBD2 matches at 10 bases. V dropped 4 bases and J dropped 10; count of bases not matched to a gene: 7. CDR1 SGHVS and CDR2 FNYEAQ come from the germline V gene. The CDR3 contains 14 residues. The CDR3 bases are TGTGCCAGCAGCTACATGAGCGGGGGGGACGAGCAGTTCTTC. Translating gives CASSYMSGGDEQFF.